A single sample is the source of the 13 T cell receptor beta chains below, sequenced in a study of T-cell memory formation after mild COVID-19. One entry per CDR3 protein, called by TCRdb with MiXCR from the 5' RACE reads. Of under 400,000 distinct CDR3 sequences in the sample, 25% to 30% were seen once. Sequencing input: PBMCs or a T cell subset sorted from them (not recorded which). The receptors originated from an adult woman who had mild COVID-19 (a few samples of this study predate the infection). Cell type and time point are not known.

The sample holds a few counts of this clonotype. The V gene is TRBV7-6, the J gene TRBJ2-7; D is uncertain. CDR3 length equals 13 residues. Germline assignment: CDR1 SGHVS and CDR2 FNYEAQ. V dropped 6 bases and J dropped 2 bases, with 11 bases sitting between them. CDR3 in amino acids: CASRPIPTYEQYF. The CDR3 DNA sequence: TGTGCCAGCAGACCTATACCGACCTACGAGCAGTACTTC.

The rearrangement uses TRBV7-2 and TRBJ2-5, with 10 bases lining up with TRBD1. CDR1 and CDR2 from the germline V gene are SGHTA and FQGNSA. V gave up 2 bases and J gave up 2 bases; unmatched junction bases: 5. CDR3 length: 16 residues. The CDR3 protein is CASSLTGTGVQETQYF. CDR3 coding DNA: TGTGCCAGCAGCTTAACCGGGACAGGGGTACAAGAGACCCAGTACTTC.

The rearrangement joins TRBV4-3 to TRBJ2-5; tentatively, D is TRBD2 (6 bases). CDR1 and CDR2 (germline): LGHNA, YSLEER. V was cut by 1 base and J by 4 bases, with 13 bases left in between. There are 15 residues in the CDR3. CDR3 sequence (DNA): TGCGCCAGCAGCCAAGGCATGGGGACTGGAGAGACCCAGTACTTC. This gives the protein CASSQGMGTGETQYF.

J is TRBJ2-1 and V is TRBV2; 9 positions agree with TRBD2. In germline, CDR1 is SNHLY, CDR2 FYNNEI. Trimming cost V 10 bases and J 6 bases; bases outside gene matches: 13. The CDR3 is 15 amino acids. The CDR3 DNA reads TGTGCCACCCTGGGGGATGGGACTAGCAGCAATGAGCAGTTCTTC. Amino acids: CATLGDGTSSNEQFF.

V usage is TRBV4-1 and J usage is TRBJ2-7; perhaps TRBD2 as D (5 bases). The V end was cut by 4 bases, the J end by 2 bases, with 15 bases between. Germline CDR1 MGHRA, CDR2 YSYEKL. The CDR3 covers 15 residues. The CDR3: CASSPDSPGTYEQYF. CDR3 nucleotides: TGCGCCAGCAGCCCCGACTCCCCCGGGACCTACGAGCAGTACTTC.

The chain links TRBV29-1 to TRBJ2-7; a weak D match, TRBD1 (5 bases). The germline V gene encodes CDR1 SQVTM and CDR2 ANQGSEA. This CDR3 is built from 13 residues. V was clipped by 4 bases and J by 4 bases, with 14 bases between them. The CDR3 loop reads CSVGRQGTYEQYF. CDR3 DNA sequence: TGCAGCGTTGGGCGGCAGGGAACGTACGAGCAGTACTTC.

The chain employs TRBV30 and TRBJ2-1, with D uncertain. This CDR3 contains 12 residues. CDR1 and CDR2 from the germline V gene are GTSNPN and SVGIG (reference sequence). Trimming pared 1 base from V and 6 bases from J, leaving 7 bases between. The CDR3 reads CAWSEGPNEQFF. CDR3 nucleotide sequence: TGTGCCTGGAGTGAAGGCCCCAATGAGCAGTTCTTC.

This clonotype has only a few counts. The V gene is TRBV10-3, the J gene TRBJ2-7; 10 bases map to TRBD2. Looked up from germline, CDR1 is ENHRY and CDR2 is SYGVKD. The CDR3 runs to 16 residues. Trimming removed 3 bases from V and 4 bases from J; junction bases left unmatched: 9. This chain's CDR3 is CAISDQQRGGGYEQYF. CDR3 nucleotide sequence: TGTGCCATCAGTGACCAGCAGCGGGGGGGCGGTTACGAGCAGTACTTC.

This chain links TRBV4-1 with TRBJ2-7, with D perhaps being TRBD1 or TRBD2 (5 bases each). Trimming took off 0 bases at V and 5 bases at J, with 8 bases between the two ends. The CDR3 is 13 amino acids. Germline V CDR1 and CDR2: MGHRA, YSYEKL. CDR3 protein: CASSQDEGNEQYF. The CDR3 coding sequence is TGCGCCAGCAGCCAAGACGAGGGGAACGAGCAGTACTTC.

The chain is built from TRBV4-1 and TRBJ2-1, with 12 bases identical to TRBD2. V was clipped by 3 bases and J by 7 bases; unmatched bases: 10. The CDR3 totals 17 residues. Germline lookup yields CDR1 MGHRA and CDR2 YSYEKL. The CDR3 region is CASSQEASGRVLNEQFF. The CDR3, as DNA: TGCGCCAGCAGCCAGGAAGCTAGCGGGAGGGTACTAAATGAGCAGTTCTTC.

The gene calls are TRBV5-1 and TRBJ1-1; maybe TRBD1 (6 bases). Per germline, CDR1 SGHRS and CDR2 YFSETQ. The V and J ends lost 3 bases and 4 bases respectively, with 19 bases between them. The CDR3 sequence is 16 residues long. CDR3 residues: CASSSVGWGARTEAFF. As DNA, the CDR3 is TGCGCCAGCAGCTCGGTCGGGTGGGGGGCGCGCACTGAAGCTTTCTTT. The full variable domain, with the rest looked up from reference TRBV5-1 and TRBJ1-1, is KAGVTQTPRYLIKTRGQQVTLSCSPISGHRSVSWYQQTPGQGLQFLFEYFSETQRNKGNFPGRFSGRQFSNSRSEMNVSTLELGDSALYLCASSSVGWGARTEAFFGQGTRLTVV.

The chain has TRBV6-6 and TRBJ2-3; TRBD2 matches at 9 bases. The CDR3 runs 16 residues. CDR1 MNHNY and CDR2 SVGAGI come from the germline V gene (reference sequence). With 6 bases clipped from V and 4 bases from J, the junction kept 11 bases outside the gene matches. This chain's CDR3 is CASRAYLAGRADTQYF. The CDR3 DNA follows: TGTGCCAGCAGAGCGTACCTAGCGGGGCGCGCAGATACGCAGTATTTT.

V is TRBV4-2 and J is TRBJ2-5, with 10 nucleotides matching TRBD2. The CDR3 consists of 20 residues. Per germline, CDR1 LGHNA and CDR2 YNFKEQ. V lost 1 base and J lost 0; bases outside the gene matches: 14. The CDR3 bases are TGTGCCAGCAGCCAAGCCCCCCCCGGACTAGCGGATCAGTACCAAGAGACCCAGTACTTC. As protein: CASSQAPPGLADQYQETQYF.